The 6 T cell receptor beta chains reported below all come from one sample, sequenced in a study of prognosis after radiotherapy for stage I lung cancer. Two-round multiplex PCR, the amplification method, yielded TCR beta CDR3 from genomic DNA. For every TRBV and TRBJ gene, a specific primer was used in first-round PCR. A single record per CDR3 protein comes from TCRdb applying MiXCR to the multiplex PCR reads. The sample comprises about 14,000 distinct CDR3 sequences, roughly 27% of which are singletons, and 13% rests with the top ten. The sample consisted of PBMCs, taken before or after stereotactic body radiation therapy (not recorded which). All receptors derive from a donor over 45 with non-small cell lung cancer.

In the case of this clonotype: A far larger clone is one nucleotide away, so this likely arose from a read error. The V and J genes are TRBV6-5 and TRBJ1-5; maybe TRBD1 (6 bases). The length of the CDR3 is 15 residues. Germline values: CDR1 MNHEY, CDR2 SVGAGI. The germline V and J ends were trimmed by 7 bases and 7 bases, with 20 bases remaining between them. The CDR3 loop reads CASKRYRATGQPQHF. The CDR3 nucleotides read TGTGCCAGCAAACGTTACAGGGCCACCGGCCAGCCCCAGCATTTT.

This clonotype is deemed medium-sized. The chain is built from TRBV5-1 and TRBJ2-3, with 7 bases matching TRBD2. V dropped 5 bases and J dropped 0; count of bases not matched to a gene: 3. Germline CDR1 SGHRS, CDR2 YFSETQ. The length of the CDR3 is 14 residues. DNA for the CDR3: TGCGCCAGCAGATCGGGGGGTAGCACAGATACGCAGTATTTT. Translating it yields CASRSGGSTDTQYF.

This sequence joins TRBV29-1 and TRBJ2-5; D gene uncertain. V was cut by 8 bases and J by 5 bases, with 18 bases left in between. In germline, CDR1 is SQVTM, CDR2 ANQGSEA. This CDR3 spans 13 amino acids. Written as DNA, the CDR3 is TGCAGCTGCTGTGCCTCCGGGCCGGAGACCCAGTACTTC. It yields the protein CSCCASGPETQYF.

This chain uses TRBV12-3 or TRBV12-4 with TRBJ2-1, with a possible D match to TRBD2 (6 bases). CDR3 size: 17 residues. V was clipped by 2 bases and J by 10 bases, with 24 bases between them. CDR3 region: CASSLSSSPLAGPEQFF. In DNA form, the CDR3 reads TGTGCCAGCAGTTTATCCAGCAGCCCCCTGGCGGGGCCCGAGCAGTTCTTC.

This clonotype was seen only once. The junction and the germline gene differ at one end; a read error may be behind it. The chain links TRBV20-1 to TRBJ2-7; TRBD2 agrees at 8 bases. This CDR3 region has 12 residues. Germline V gene lookup returns CDR1 DFQATT and CDR2 SNEGSKA (reference sequence). Here the CDR3 DNA reads TGCAGTGCTAACGGGAGGGCATACGAGCCGTACTTC. Translating it yields CSANGRAYEPYF.

By sample share, this clonotype is medium-sized. This rearrangement joins TRBV27 to TRBJ1-6; D is unclear. CDR3 length: 12 amino acids. V lost 5 bases, J lost 12 bases, and 11 bases lay in between. The germline CDR1 and CDR2 sequences are MNHEY and SMNVEV (reference sequence). The CDR3 here is CASSTLRRPLHF. CDR3 nucleotides: TGTGCCAGCAGTACCCTCCGCCGACCCCTCCACTTT.